This T cell receptor beta chain comes out of a study of blood T cells in healthy people across ages. Overall study context: Researchers report that template switching captured about one barcoded beta molecule per two T cells.

Concerning this clonotype: Its antigen is unknown.

CDR1 MNHEY and CDR2 SMNVEV come from the germline V gene (reference sequence). The ends were cut back, 7 bases at V and 7 bases at J, with 13 bases in the middle. This CDR3 is 12 amino acids long. A J-beta primer mix and a sample-barcoded 5' primer were used in a second PCR of roughly 6 to 11 cycles. With 12 random nucleotides, a template-switch adaptor tagged each individual cDNA molecule. TCRdb processed the 5' RACE reads anew with MiXCR; each CDR3 protein has one entry. Of approximately 1,000,000 distinct CDR3 sequences in the sample, 40% to 55% are singletons; the top ten hold approximately 17%. Study results and limitations: While age rose, TCR beta diversity per million T cells dropped in a roughly linear way. Naive CD4+ cells and diversity were both higher in long-lived donors than in aged donors.

The chain recombines TRBV27 with TRBJ1-2; possibly TRBD1 for D (6 bases). The sequence derives from a woman aged 55-75 years in good health. What was sequenced was blood. The CDR3 region has the DNA TGTGCCAGCAACCCAGCCAGGGGTGGCTACACCTTC. Translated: CASNPARGGYTF.